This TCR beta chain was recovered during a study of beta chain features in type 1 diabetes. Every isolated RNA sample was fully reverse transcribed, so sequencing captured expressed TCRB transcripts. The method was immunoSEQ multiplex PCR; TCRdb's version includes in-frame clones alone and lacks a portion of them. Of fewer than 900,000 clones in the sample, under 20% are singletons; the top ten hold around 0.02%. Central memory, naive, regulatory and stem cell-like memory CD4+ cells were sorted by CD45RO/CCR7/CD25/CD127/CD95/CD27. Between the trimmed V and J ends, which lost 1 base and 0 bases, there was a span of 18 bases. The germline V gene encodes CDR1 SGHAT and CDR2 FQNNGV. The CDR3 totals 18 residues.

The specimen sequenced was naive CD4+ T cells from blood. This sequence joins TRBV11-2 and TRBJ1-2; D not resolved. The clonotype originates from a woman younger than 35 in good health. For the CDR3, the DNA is TGTGCCAGCAGCTTAGTCCCCTCCGGTTTGCAGGCTAACTATGGCTACACCTTC. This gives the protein CASSLVPSGLQANYGYTF.